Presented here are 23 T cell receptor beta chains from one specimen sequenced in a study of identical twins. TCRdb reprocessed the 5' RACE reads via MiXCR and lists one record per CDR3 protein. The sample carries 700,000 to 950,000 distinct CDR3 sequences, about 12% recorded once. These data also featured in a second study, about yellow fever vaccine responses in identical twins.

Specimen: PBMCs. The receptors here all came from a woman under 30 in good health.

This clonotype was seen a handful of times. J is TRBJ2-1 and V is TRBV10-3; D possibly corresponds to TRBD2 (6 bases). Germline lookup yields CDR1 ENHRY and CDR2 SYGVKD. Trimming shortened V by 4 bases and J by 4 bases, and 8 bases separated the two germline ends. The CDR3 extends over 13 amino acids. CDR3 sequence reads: CAISASEYNEQFF. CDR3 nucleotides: TGTGCCATCAGTGCTAGCGAGTACAATGAGCAGTTCTTC.

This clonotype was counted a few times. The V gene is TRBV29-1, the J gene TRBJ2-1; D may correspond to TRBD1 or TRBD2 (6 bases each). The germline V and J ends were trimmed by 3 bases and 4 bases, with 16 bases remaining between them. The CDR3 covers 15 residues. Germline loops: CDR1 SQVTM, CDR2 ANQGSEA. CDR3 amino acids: CSVEGASVLYNEQFF. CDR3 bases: TGCAGCGTTGAGGGGGCTAGCGTACTGTACAATGAGCAGTTCTTC.

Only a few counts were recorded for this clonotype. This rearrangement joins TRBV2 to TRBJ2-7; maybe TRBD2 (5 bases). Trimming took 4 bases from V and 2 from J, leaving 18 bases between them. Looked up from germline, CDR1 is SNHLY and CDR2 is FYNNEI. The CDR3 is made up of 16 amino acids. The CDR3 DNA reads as TGTGCCAGCAGTGTTCCTCCCCCAGCGGAAGCCTACGAGCAGTACTTC. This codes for CASSVPPPAEAYEQYF. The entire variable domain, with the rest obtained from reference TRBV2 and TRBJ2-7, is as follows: EPEVTQTPSHQVTQMGQEVILRCVPISNHLYFYWYRQILGQKVEFLVSFYNNEISEKSEIFDDQFSVERPDGSNFTLKIRSTKLEDSAMYFCASSVPPPAEAYEQYFGPGTRLTVT.

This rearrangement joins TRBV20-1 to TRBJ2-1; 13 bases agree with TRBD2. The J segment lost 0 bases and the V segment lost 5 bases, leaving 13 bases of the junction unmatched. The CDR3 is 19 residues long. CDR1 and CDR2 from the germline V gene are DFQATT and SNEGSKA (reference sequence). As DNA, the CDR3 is TGCAGTGCTGAGGGGATGACTAGCGGGAGGTCAAGCTCCTACAATGAGCAGTTCTTC. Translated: CSAEGMTSGRSSSYNEQFF.

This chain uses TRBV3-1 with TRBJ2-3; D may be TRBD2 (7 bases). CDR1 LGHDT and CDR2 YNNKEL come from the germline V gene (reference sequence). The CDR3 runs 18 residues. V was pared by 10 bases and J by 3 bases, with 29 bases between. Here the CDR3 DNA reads TGTGCCATCTGTACCGATCTTGGGGCGGGGGCGGCGACAGATACGCAGTATTTT. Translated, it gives CAICTDLGAGAATDTQYF.

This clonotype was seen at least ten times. CDR3 amino acids: CASSQGRDNSPLHF. The CDR3 nucleotides read TGTGCCAGCAGCCAAGGACGGGATAATTCACCCCTCCACTTT. The genes are TRBV3-1 and TRBJ1-6; the D is unclear. The germline V and J ends were trimmed by 1 base and 5 bases, with 6 bases remaining between them. This CDR3 is built from 14 residues. The V gene's germline CDR1 is LGHDT and CDR2 YNNKEL (reference sequence).

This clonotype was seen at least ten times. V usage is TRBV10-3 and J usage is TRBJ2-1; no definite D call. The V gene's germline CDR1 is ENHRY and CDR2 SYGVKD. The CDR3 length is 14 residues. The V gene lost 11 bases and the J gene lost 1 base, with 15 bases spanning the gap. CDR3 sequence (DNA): TGTGCCGCCTCGGAGCGCGAATCCTACAATGAGCAGTTCTTC. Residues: CAASERESYNEQFF.

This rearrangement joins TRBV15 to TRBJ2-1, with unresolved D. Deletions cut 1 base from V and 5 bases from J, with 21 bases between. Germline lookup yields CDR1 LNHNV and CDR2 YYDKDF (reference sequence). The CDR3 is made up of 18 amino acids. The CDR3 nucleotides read TGTGCCACCAGCAGAGGCTGGGTAGGCCCTGGTCTCAACAATGAGCAGTTCTTC. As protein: CATSRGWVGPGLNNEQFF.

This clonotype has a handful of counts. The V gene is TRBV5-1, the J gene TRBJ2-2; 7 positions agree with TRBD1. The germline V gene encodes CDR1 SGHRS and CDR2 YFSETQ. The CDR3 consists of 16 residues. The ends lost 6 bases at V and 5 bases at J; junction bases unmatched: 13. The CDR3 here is CASMESYRGTTGELFF. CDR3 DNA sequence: TGCGCCAGCATGGAATCGTACAGGGGTACAACCGGGGAGCTGTTTTTT.

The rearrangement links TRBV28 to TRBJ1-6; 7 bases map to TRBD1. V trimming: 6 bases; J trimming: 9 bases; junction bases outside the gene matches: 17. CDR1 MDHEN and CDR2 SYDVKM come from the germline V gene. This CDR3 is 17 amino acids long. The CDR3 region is CASSPNVSGGLSSPLHF. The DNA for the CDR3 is TGTGCCAGCAGCCCTAATGTTTCAGGGGGGTTGAGTTCACCCCTCCACTTT.

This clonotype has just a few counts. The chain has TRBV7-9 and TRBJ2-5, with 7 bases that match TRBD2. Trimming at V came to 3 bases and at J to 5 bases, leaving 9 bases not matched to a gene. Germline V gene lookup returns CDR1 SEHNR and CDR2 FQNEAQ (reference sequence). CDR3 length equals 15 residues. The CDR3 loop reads CASSFEGGLVETQYF. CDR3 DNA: TGTGCCAGCAGCTTCGAGGGAGGACTAGTCGAGACCCAGTACTTC.

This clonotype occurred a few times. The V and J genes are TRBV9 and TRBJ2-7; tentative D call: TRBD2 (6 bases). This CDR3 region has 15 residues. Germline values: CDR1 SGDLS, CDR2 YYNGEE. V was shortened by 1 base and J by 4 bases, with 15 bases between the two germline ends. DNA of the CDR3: TGTGCCAGCAGCGTACGGGCTAGCGCTGTTTACGAGCAGTACTTC. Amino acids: CASSVRASAVYEQYF.

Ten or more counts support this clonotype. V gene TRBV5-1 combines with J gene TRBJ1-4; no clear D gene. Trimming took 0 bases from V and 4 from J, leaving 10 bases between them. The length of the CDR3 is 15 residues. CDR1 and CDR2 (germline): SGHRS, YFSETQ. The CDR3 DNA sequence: TGCGCCAGCAGCTTGGGAGGTGCACTTAATGAAAAACTGTTTTTT. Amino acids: CASSLGGALNEKLFF.

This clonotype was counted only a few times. The CDR3 nucleotides are TGTGCCATCAGTGAGTCGTTTGCAGCGAACACTGAAGCTTTCTTT. Protein: CAISESFAANTEAFF. This sequence joins TRBV10-3 and TRBJ1-1; D ambiguous. This CDR3 comprises 15 residues. Trimming removed 0 bases from V and 1 base from J, with 9 bases in between. The V gene's germline CDR1 is ENHRY and CDR2 SYGVKD.

The CDR3 sequence: CASSFDRDNTEAFF. In nucleotides, the CDR3 is TGCGCCAGCAGCTTTGACAGGGACAACACTGAAGCTTTCTTT. This chain links TRBV5-1 with TRBJ1-1; the match to TRBD1 covers 7 bases. Germline trimming cut 2 bases from V and 2 bases from J; bases unmatched to any gene: 3. The germline V gene encodes CDR1 SGHRS and CDR2 YFSETQ. The CDR3 extends over 14 amino acids.

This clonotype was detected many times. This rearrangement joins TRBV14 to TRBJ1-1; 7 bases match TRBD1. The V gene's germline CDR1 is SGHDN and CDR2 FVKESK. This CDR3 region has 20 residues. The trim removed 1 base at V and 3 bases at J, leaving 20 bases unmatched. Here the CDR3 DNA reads TGTGCCAGCAGCCAAGGCTCAGAAGTAAGGGGGCGCCGGGTCGACACTGAAGCTTTCTTT. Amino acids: CASSQGSEVRGRRVDTEAFF. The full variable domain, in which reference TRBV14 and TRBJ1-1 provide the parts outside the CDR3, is EAGVTQFPSHSVIEKGQTVTLRCDPISGHDNLYWYRRVMGKEIKFLLHFVKESKQDESGMPNNRFLAERTGGTYSTLKVQPAELEDSGVYFCASSQGSEVRGRRVDTEAFFGQGTRLTVV.

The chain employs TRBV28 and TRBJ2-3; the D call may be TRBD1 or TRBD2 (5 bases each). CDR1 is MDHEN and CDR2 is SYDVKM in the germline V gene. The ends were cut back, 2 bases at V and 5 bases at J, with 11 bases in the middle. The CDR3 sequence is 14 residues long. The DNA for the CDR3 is TGTGCCAGCAGTTTAAGAGGGACCGGAGATACGCAGTATTTT. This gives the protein CASSLRGTGDTQYF.

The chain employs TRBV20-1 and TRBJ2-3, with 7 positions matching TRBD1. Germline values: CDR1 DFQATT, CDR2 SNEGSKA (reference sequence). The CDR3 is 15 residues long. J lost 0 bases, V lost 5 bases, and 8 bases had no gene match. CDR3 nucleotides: TGCAGTGCTGGACAAAGACAGGGAAGCACAGATACGCAGTATTTT. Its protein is CSAGQRQGSTDTQYF.

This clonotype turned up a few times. The CDR3 protein is CASGFILDAPGSYNEQFF. Here the CDR3 DNA reads TGTGCTAGTGGTTTTATCCTTGACGCTCCGGGATCCTACAATGAGCAGTTCTTC. The rearrangement links TRBV12-5 to TRBJ2-1; D perhaps matches TRBD2 (5 bases). The CDR3 totals 18 residues. CDR1 is LGHNT and CDR2 is FRNRAP in the germline V gene. The V gene lost 3 bases and the J gene lost 1 base, with 19 bases spanning the gap.

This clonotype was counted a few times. The CDR3 DNA follows: TGCAGCGTTGAAGACAGGGGGCACAGCTCCTACAATGAGCAGTTCTTC. It codes for CSVEDRGHSSYNEQFF. This sequence joins TRBV29-1 and TRBJ2-1; 8 bases line up with TRBD1. V gave up 0 bases and J gave up 0 bases; unmatched junction bases: 4. The CDR3 length is 16 residues. In germline, CDR1 is SQVTM, CDR2 ANQGSEA.

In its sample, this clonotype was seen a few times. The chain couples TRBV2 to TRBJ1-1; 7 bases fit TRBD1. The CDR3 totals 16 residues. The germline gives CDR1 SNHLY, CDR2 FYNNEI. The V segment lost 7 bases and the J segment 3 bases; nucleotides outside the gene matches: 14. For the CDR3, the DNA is TGTGCCAGCACCCATTCGATGACAGGGTTGGACACTGAAGCTTTCTTT. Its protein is CASTHSMTGLDTEAFF.

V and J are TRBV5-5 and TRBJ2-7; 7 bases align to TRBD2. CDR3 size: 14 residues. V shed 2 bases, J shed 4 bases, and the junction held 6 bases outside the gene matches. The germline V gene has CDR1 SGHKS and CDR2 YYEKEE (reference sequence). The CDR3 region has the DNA TGTGCCAGCAGCTTCGGGGGGAGTCGGTACGAGCAGTACTTC. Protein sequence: CASSFGGSRYEQYF.

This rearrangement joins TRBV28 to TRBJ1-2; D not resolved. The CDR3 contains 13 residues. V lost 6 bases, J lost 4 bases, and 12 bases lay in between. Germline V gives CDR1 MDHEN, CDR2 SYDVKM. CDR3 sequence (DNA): TGTGCCAGCAGATCCGCGACGGTCTATGGCTACACCTTC. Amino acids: CASRSATVYGYTF.